This T cell receptor beta chain emerged from a study of CD8 T cells in Susac syndrome. CDR1 and CDR2 (germline): ENHRY, SYGVKD. Trimming pared 3 bases from V and 0 bases from J, leaving 7 bases between. CDR3 length: 14 amino acids. A quantity of roughly 0.5 to 1 ug RNA underwent reverse transcription using random hexamers. By means of immunoSEQ multiplex PCR, TCR beta CDR3 spanning 54 Vbeta and 13 Jbeta underwent amplification. MiXCR, run by TCRdb on the immunoSEQ multiplex PCR reads, gives a single entry per CDR3 protein. Altogether some 120,000 distinct CDR3 sequences are present, just under 95% being singletons, with the ten largest covering 0.12%.

V gene TRBV10-3 combines with J gene TRBJ2-3; no clear D gene. The TCR sequence derives from a human donor in good health. Sequencing used CD8+ T cells from PBMCs. The CDR3, as DNA: TGTGCCATCAGTGACGCCGGCAGCACAGATACGCAGTATTTT. It translates to CAISDAGSTDTQYF.